This TCR beta chain was obtained from a study of shared clonotypes between healthy human individuals. Whole-study findings and limits: Between a few donors, naive CD4 clonotypes were shared at a level of roughly 5.5%.

Measured with immunoSEQ multiplex PCR; TCRdb has only the in-frame clones, and not every one. The sample yields around 2,000,000 clones, more than 85% seen once. As to this clone: Its cognate antigen is unknown. This CDR3 is also generated by other DNA sequences in the sample.

CD8 cells regarded as naive lacked CD45RO, were positively chosen for CCR7, and omitted terminally differentiated effector memory CD45RA+ cells. Germline V CDR1 and CDR2: SGHAT, FQNNGV. Trimming shortened V by 1 base and J by 3 bases, and 7 bases separated the two germline ends. The CDR3 spans 13 residues. Sequenced material: naive CD8+ T cells from PBMCs. The chain recombines TRBV11-2 with TRBJ2-7; D is undetermined. The clonotype comes from a man in his late teens or twenties in good health. Some clones in this sample may be carry-over from other donors' samples. The CDR3 region has the DNA TGTGCCAGCAGCTTAGGATTTATCTACGAGCAGTACTTC. It is translated as CASSLGFIYEQYF.